This T cell receptor (beta chain) was recovered during a study of a mutant IDH1 vaccine in newly diagnosed glioma (dated by TCRdb to about 2021). Regarding the complete study: Vaccination began 4-6 weeks after radiotherapy alone, or alongside temozolomide cycles in the chemotherapy-containing groups. Of the 25 to 35 patients who were treated, approximately 62% were male and approximately 40% were female, and the mean age was approximately 40 years. Prior to enrollment, patients had been given standard therapy consisting of radiotherapy alone, temozolomide alone, or radiochemotherapy with temozolomide, with the combination given to most patients. The week-35 safety follow-up took place at visit V12, and the week-47 end of study took place at visit V13. Peripheral blood was drawn at six visits: V03 (baseline), V05, V07, V10, V12 and V13. For exploratory analyses, longitudinal TCRB deep sequencing was carried out in more than 20 treated patients wherever samples were available. Points the paper makes about the study in general: Pseudoprogression seemed to be unrelated to changes in the top peripheral T cell clonotypes found by TCRB sequencing. Immune responses induced by the vaccine were seen in around 93% of patients across multiple MHC alleles. According to the authors, sample limitations meant that analyses of patient blood samples could not be reproduced. Selection of PBMC samples for TCRB deep sequencing was based on availability.

About this clone itself: It has no known antigen specificity. The record has no base qualities; no much larger clone is one base away.

The protocol used for the library was the immunoSEQ multiplex PCR assay. Rearranged TCR beta chain sequences were amplified with the hsTCRB Kit following the manufacturer's protocol. Sequencing of TCRB libraries was carried out on an Illumina MiSeq. The authors processed their data as follows. Demultiplexing, trimming and gene mapping were performed with the kit vendor's proprietary platform. TCRdb mirrors the immuneACCESS table, restricted to in-frame sequences. Some clones are absent from its copies; in checked studies, under half trace to an unresolved V gene, and the reason for the others is unknown. V and J calls and clone size are as listed in that table; D and trimming were resolved from the DNA. The sample table records about 54,000 clones; less than 90% of these occur just once. The biggest ten clones account for roughly 4% of the sample. Sequences SGDLS (CDR1) and YYNGEE (CDR2) are obtained from the germline V gene. From the cysteine through the phenylalanine, the CDR3 covers 16 amino acids. Just the 48-base CDR3 DNA is kept, in frame starting at base 1. V loses 0 bases, J loses 3 bases, and the germline ends lie 13 bases apart.

This specimen's time point label, per the study, means: week 35, safety follow-up. Each vaccine dose was 300 ug of a 20-mer mutant IDH1 peptide in Montanide, given subcutaneously with topical imiquimod. Across visits V03 through V10, patients got a total of eight vaccinations, given in weeks 1, 3, 5, 7, 11, 15, 19 and 23. Newly diagnosed WHO grade 3 or 4 IDH1-mutant astrocytomas showing loss of nuclear ATRX were present in the donors. The samples were drawn from NOA16, a multicentre, single-arm, open-label phase I trial in Germany that tested a mutant IDH1 peptide vaccine in humans for the first time. Genomic DNA for TCRB sequencing was extracted from EDTA blood using the DNeasy Blood and Tissue Kit.

The sequence is built from TRBV9 and TRBJ2-1, with the D call perhaps TRBD1 or TRBD2, as 5 bases match in each case. The input for sequencing was PBMCs, taken from a glioma patient whose treatment included an IDH1 peptide vaccine. This receptor was taken from a woman between 18 and 29 years old with glioma. The DNA sequence reads TGTGCCAGCAGCGTAGAAGGGACCCTAAACTACAATGAGCAGTTCTTC. This encodes CASSVEGTLNYNEQFF.